The text below deals with one T cell receptor (beta chain). The antigen is undetermined. This entry is derived from a study of cytomegalovirus exposure and HLA in healthy donors. The PCR had 60 Vbeta and 13 Jbeta primers. Data came from immunoSEQ multiplex PCR; TCRdb stores just in-frame clones and leaves some out. Of approximately 93,000 clones listed, roughly four fifths were seen once; the top ten hold 3.8%. General study findings and limits: Later analysis identified a missense DCLRE1C variant that was linked to TCR beta V- and J-gene trimming. Per a later analysis, HLA-associated TCR beta chains showed more clonal expansion than other, equally common TCR beta chains.

The CDR3 extends over 13 amino acids. V was cut by 4 bases and J by 6 bases, with 10 bases left in between. Germline CDR1 is LNHNV and CDR2 is YYDKDF (reference sequence). This chain joins TRBV15 and TRBJ1-5; D is uncertain. The specimen sequenced was PBMCs. The source of this sequence is a man aged 50 to 60 in good health and CMV-seronegative. The CDR3 region has the DNA TGTGCCACCAGCACAAAACTCGGTCAGCCCCAGCATTTT. This encodes CATSTKLGQPQHF.